This T cell receptor beta chain was identified during a study of neurological immune-mediated disorders. Study findings and constraints: The absence of shared CDR3 amino acid sequences among expanded clones across subjects suggests private repertoires in all groups.

The CDR3 consists of 16 residues. Trimming pared 0 bases from V and 3 bases from J, leaving 15 bases between. The starting material, 2 million PBMCs stored at -80 C, gave rise to the unsorted libraries. The team produced cDNA through 5'RACE using 10-nucleotide random UMIs. TCRdb fed the 5' RACE reads into MiXCR, producing one record per CDR3 protein. The sample lists 95,000 to 150,000 distinct CDR3 sequences, approximately 3.2% seen once, with around 1.4% in the top ten. This clonotype was detected many times. Its antigen is undetermined. The sample consisted of PBMCs. This TCR derives from a woman aged 25-40 years with multiple sclerosis. V usage is TRBV12-3 or TRBV12-4 and J usage is TRBJ2-7; D may be TRBD1 or TRBD2 (5 bases each). The CDR3 here is CASSLARGTRIYEQYF. The CDR3 region has the DNA TGTGCCAGCAGTTTAGCCCGGGGCACGAGGATCTACGAGCAGTACTTC.